This T cell receptor beta chain was profiled in a study of blood T cells in healthy people across ages. Whole-study findings and limits: Across samples, TCR beta diversity tracked strongly with naive T cell percentage. Possibly confounding the expanded clonotype changes was the fact that donor CMV status was unknown.

This clonotype came up a few times. What it binds is unknown. The germline V gene has CDR1 LGHNA and CDR2 YSLEER. This CDR3 is built from 16 residues. Each donor gave roughly 9.1 milliliters of peripheral blood. The second PCR ran about 7 to 12 cycles with a sample-barcoded 5' primer and J-beta primers. One entry per CDR3 protein, called by TCRdb with MiXCR from the 5' RACE reads. This sample carries some 860,000 distinct CDR3 sequences, just over 55% of them seen once, and the ten largest clones take roughly 25%. The V gene is TRBV4-3, the J gene TRBJ2-4; 12 bases align to TRBD2. The J call may be wrong; the DNA end is better matched by TRBJ2-7. The TCR was taken from a man aged 35-49 years in good health. Sequenced material: blood. CDR3 sequence reads: CASSLRLAGVNYEQYF. The CDR3, as DNA: TGCGCCAGCAGCCTTCGACTAGCGGGAGTAAACTACGAGCAGTACTTC.